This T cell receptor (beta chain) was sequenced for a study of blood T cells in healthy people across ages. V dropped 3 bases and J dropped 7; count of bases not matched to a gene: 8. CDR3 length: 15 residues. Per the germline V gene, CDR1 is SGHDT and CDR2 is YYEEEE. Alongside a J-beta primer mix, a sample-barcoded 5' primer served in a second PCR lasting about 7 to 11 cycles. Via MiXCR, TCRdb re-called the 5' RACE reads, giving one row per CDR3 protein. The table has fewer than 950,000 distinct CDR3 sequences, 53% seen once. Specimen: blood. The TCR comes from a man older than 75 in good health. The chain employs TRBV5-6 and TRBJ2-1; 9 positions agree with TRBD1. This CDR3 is CASSSWGQGTNEQFF. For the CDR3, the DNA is TGTGCCAGCAGCTCCTGGGGACAGGGTACGAATGAGCAGTTCTTC.